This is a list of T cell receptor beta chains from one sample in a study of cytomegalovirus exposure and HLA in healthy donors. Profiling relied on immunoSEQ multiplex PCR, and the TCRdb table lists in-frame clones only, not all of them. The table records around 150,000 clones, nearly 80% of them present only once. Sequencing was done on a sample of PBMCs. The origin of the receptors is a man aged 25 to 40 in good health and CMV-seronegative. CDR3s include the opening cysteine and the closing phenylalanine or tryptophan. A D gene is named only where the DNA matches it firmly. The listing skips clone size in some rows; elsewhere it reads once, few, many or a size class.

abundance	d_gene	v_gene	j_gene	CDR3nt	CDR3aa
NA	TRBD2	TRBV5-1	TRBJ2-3	TGCGCCAGCAGCTTGGCATCTCTAGCGGGGGGATGGTATTTT	CASSLASLAGGWYF
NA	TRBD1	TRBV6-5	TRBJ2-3	TGTGCCAGCAGTTTCCGGACAGGGGTTACAGATACGCAGTATTTT	CASSFRTGVTDTQYF
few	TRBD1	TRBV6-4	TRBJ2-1	TGTGCCAGCAGTGACAGTGCAGGGGGCTACAATGAGCAGTTCTTC	CASSDSAGGYNEQFF
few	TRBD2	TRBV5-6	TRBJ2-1	TGTGCCAGCAGCTTGAGCGGGGGCTACAATGAGCAGTTCTTC	CASSLSGGYNEQFF
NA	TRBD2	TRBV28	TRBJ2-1	TGTGCCAGCAGTACCGGGACTAGCGGGAACTCCTACAATGAGCAGTTCTTC	CASSTGTSGNSYNEQFF
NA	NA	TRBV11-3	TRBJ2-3	TGTGCCAGCAGCACACGGGTGGGAGGCTACCCAGCAGATACGCAGTATTTT	CASSTRVGGYPADTQYF
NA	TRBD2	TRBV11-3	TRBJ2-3	TGTGCCAGCAGCTTAGACGGAAGCGGGACTCGAGATACGCAGTATTTT	CASSLDGSGTRDTQYF
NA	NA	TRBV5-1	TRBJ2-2	TGCGCCACCTTCACCTCGACAGAAAACACCGGGGAGCTGTTTTTT	CATFTSTENTGELFF
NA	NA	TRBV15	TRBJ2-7	TGTGCCACCAGCAGGGCTACAGGGAGCTACGAGCAGTACTTC	CATSRATGSYEQYF
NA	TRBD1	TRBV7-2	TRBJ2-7	TGTGCCAGCAGCTTAGTGGGGGACAGGGGATACGAGCAGTACTTC	CASSLVGDRGYEQYF
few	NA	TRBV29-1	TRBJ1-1	TGCAGCGTTGCGGGACACTTGAACACTGAAGCTTTCTTT	CSVAGHLNTEAFF
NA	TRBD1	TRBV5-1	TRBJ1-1	TGCGCCAGACAGGGGGCTCCGAACACTGAAGCTTTCTTT	CARQGAPNTEAFF
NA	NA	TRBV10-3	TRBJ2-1	TGTGCCATCAGTGAGTCGGTTGGCTTCTCGGGGGAGCAGTTCTTC	CAISESVGFSGEQFF
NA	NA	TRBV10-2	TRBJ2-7	TGCGCCAGCAGTGAGTCGGGTCAGGGGTACGAGCAGTACTTC	CASSESGQGYEQYF
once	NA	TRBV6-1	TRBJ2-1	TGTGCCAGCAGTGAAGTCCTATACAATGAGCAGTTCTTC	CASSEVLYNEQFF
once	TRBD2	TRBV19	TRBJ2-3	TGTGCCAGTAGTATATCCGCCGGACTAGGGTCGGTCACAGATACGCAGTATTTT	CASSISAGLGSVTDTQYF
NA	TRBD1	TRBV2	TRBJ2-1	TGTGCCAGCAGTCCGGACAGGACTTCCTACAATGAGCAGTTCTTC	CASSPDRTSYNEQFF
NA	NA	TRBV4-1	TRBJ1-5	TGCGCCAGCAGCCAAGGGCAGGGTTATCAGCCCCAGCATTTT	CASSQGQGYQPQHF
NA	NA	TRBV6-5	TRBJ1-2	TGTGCCAGCAGCCTTGTACAGGGTTGTGGCTACACCTTC	CASSLVQGCGYTF
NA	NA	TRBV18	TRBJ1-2	TGTGCCAGCTCACCACCGGGCCGCGCTAACTATGGCTACACCTTC	CASSPPGRANYGYTF
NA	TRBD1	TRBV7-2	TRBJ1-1	TGTGCCAGCAGCTCCGGACAGGGGGACACTGAAGCTTTCTTT	CASSSGQGDTEAFF
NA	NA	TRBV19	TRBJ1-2	TGTGCCAGTAGTATTGGACAGTGGGGCTACACCTTC	CASSIGQWGYTF
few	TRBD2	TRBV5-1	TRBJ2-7	TGCGCCAGCAGCTCTAGCGGGAGCTACGAGCAGTACTTC	CASSSSGSYEQYF
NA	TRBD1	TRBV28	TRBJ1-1	TGTGCCAGCAGACCTCCTGGGACAGGGGGCATCACTGAAGCTTTCTTT	CASRPPGTGGITEAFF
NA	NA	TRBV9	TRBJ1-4	TGTGCCAGCAGCGTAGGTGCGGCCTCGAGCGGAAAACTGTTTTTT	CASSVGAASSGKLFF
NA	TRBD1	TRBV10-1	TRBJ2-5	TGCGCCAGCAGTGGGGGACAGCAAGAGACCCAGTACTTC	CASSGGQQETQYF
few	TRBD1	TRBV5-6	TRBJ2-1	TGTGCCAGCAGCTTCCGGGACAGGGTATACAATGAGCAGTTCTTC	CASSFRDRVYNEQFF
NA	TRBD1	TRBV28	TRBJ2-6	TGTGCCAGCACCCAAGCCAGGGGACAGTCTGGGGCCAACGTCCTGACTTTC	CASTQARGQSGANVLTF
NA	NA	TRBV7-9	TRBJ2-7	TGTGCCAGCAGCCGGTTAGCCTACGAGCAGTACTTC	CASSRLAYEQYF
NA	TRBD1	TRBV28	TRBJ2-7	TGTGCCAGCAGTGGAGGGGACAGGGGTGGGTACGAGCAGTACTTC	CASSGGDRGGYEQYF
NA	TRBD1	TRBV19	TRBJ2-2	TGTGCCAGTAGTTTCGACAGGGGGGACACCGGGGAGCTGTTTTTT	CASSFDRGDTGELFF
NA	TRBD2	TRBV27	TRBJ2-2	TGTGCCAGCAGTTTCGAGACTAGCCCCACCGGGGAGCTGTTTTTT	CASSFETSPTGELFF
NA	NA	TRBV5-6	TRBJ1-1	TGTGCCAGCAGCTTGGTTGGGTCGGGGGAGGCAGCTTTCTTT	CASSLVGSGEAAFF
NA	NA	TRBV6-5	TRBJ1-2	TGTGCTTCTAAGGCTTGGACAAGGGGCTACACCTTC	CASKAWTRGYTF
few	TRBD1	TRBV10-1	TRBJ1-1	TGCGCCAGCAGTACAGGGGATGGCACTGAAGCTTTCTTT	CASSTGDGTEAFF
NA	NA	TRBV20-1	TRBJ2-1	TGCAGTGCGCCCCTAGGTCCGCAGTTCTTC	CSAPLGPQFF
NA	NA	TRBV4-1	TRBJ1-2	TGCGCCAGCAGCCAAGAAGGGAGCAGAGCTAACTATGGCTACACCTTC	CASSQEGSRANYGYTF
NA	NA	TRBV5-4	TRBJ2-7	TGTGCCAGCAGCTTGGATACCGTCGGGCAGTACTTC	CASSLDTVGQYF
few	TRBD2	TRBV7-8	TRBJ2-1	TGTGCCAGCAGCAGCCCCGGGGGGACCCTGGGAGGGGAGCAGTTCTTC	CASSSPGGTLGGEQFF
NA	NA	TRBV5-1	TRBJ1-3	TGCGCCAGCAGCTTGAGCGGACAGCCTATCTCTGGAAACACCATATATTTT	CASSLSGQPISGNTIYF
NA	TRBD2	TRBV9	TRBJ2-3	TGTGCCAGCAGCTCCAGAGGTAGCGGGAGCACAGATACGCAGTATTTT	CASSSRGSGSTDTQYF
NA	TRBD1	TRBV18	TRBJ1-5	TGTGCCAGCTCCTCAACAGGGGGGGATCAGCCCCAGCATTTT	CASSSTGGDQPQHF
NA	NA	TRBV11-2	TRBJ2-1	TGTGCCAGCAGCCACACTAGCAGGTCCTACAATGAGCAGTTCTTC	CASSHTSRSYNEQFF
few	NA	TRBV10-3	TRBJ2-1	TGTGCCATCAGCAGTTCAACAGGGTTCTCCTACAATGAGCAGTTCTTC	CAISSSTGFSYNEQFF
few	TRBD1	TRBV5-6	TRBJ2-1	TGTGCCAGCAGCTTGATTAGGGACAGCCTGTTCTTC	CASSLIRDSLFF
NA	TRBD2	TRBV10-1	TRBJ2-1	TGCGCCAGCAGTGTCGGGACTAGCGGAAACAATGAGCAGTTCTTC	CASSVGTSGNNEQFF